Each of the 15 T cell receptor beta chains below was sequenced from the same sample in a study of shared clonotypes between healthy human individuals. The assay was immunoSEQ multiplex PCR, and TCRdb's table has in-frame clones only and misses some. The data show over a million clones, 98% seen once. Specimen: naive CD4+ T cells sorted from blood. The subset denotes: CD45RA+ positively selected. Every receptor here comes from a man aged 25-45 years in good health.

The chain has TRBV15 and TRBJ2-5; D unclear. Germline V gene lookup returns CDR1 LNHNV and CDR2 YYDKDF (reference sequence). V was trimmed by 1 base and J by 7 bases, leaving 13 bases between them. The CDR3 extends over 14 amino acids. Here the CDR3 reads CATSRVGSLGTQYF. CDR3 nucleotides: TGTGCCACCAGCAGAGTCGGATCCCTGGGGACCCAGTACTTC.

This clone has only one observation. The chain is built from TRBV5-1 and TRBJ2-3; 15 bases align to TRBD2. Germline CDR1 reads SGHRS; CDR2 reads YFSETQ. The CDR3 is 17 residues long. V lost 2 bases and J lost 3; bases outside the gene matches: 4. CDR3 nucleotide sequence: TGCGCCAGCAGCTTTGGGACTAGCGGGAGGTTTACAGATACGCAGTATTTT. It codes for CASSFGTSGRFTDTQYF.

About this clone: This CDR3 is also generated by other DNA sequences in the sample. CDR3 loop: CASSLGSEQFF. CDR3 DNA: TGTGCCAGCAGTTTGGGGAGTGAGCAGTTCTTC. The chain is built from TRBV28 and TRBJ2-1, with D possibly matching TRBD2 (5 bases). The V and J ends lost 3 bases and 9 bases respectively, with 6 bases between them. CDR1 and CDR2 from the germline V gene are MDHEN and SYDVKM. This CDR3 spans 11 amino acids.

The chain joins TRBV11-3 to TRBJ2-1, with 16 bases fitting TRBD2. The length of the CDR3 is 17 residues. The V and J ends lost 4 bases and 4 bases, in that order; junction bases with no gene match: 4. Germline CDR1 is SGHNT and CDR2 is YENEEA. CDR3 sequence reads: CASSSGLAGGAYNEQFF. CDR3 sequence (DNA): TGTGCCAGCAGCTCGGGACTAGCGGGAGGGGCGTACAATGAGCAGTTCTTC.

This chain joins TRBV28 and TRBJ1-1; D unclear. The CDR3 has 11 residues. The germline V and J ends were trimmed by 10 bases and 2 bases, with 8 bases remaining between them. The germline V gene has CDR1 MDHEN and CDR2 SYDVKM. The CDR3, as DNA: TGTGCCACCGTGAGAAACACTGAAGCTTTCTTT. It translates to CATVRNTEAFF.

The chain couples TRBV7-2 to TRBJ2-5; unclear D gene. The CDR3 covers 15 residues. The V gene's germline CDR1 is SGHTA and CDR2 FQGNSA. V dropped 5 bases and J dropped 1 base, with 14 bases sitting between them. The CDR3 nucleotides are TGTGCCAGCAGCCCCCATCGACGGACCCAAGAGACCCAGTACTTC. Amino acid sequence: CASSPHRRTQETQYF.

This chain joins TRBV6-1 and TRBJ2-7; D is tentatively TRBD1 or TRBD2 (5 bases each). From germline, CDR1 is MNHNS and CDR2 SASEGT. V lost 5 bases and J lost 3, with 11 bases in between. CDR3 size: 13 residues. CDR3 region: CASSSGPRYEQYF. DNA for the CDR3: TGTGCCAGCAGTTCGGGACCCCGCTACGAGCAGTACTTC.

The chain carries TRBV5-4 and TRBJ2-1; 12 bases are a match to TRBD2. V was clipped by 4 bases and J by 3 bases; unmatched bases: 5. There are 16 residues in the CDR3. Germline CDR1 reads SGHNT; CDR2 reads YYREEE (reference sequence). CDR3 sequence (DNA): TGTGCCAGCAGCCCGCGACTAGCGGGAGTCTACAATGAGCAGTTCTTC. Translated, it gives CASSPRLAGVYNEQFF.

Worth noting for this clone: This sample includes further DNA sequences coding for the same CDR3. The chain joins TRBV5-1 to TRBJ2-1; D is perhaps TRBD1 (6 bases). CDR3 size: 14 residues. Germline CDR1 reads SGHRS; CDR2 reads YFSETQ. Trimming removed 2 bases at V and 6 bases at J, with 12 bases between. For the CDR3, the DNA is TGCGCCAGCAGCTTCCGGGACACCCTCAATGAGCAGTTCTTC. This gives the protein CASSFRDTLNEQFF.

The chain couples TRBV9 to TRBJ1-2, with D maybe TRBD1 (5 bases). Trimming left V 1 base short and J 2 bases short, with 21 bases between. CDR1 SGDLS and CDR2 YYNGEE come from the germline V gene. The CDR3 has 18 amino acids. CDR3 residues: CASSVFEGARPPNYGYTF. The CDR3 bases are TGTGCCAGCAGCGTATTTGAAGGGGCAAGGCCCCCAAACTATGGCTACACCTTC.

V is TRBV7-6 and J is TRBJ1-4; TRBD1 matches at 10 bases. J was trimmed by 7 bases and V by 5 bases; bases with no gene match: 4. CDR1 and CDR2 (germline): SGHVS, FNYEAQ. CDR3 length equals 14 residues. DNA for the CDR3: TGTGCCAGCAGCCTCGGACAGGGGGGTGAAAAACTGTTTTTT. It is translated as CASSLGQGGEKLFF.

The genes are TRBV14 and TRBJ2-7; D is possibly TRBD2 (6 bases). Trimming cost V 5 bases and J 2 bases, with 13 bases left between them. This CDR3 has 14 amino acids. Germline lookup yields CDR1 SGHDN and CDR2 FVKESK. The CDR3 spells CASSLGGLPYEQYF. As DNA, the CDR3 is TGTGCCAGCAGCTTGGGGGGTCTCCCCTACGAGCAGTACTTC.

The chain couples TRBV29-1 to TRBJ2-5; D is perhaps TRBD1 or TRBD2 (6 bases each). This CDR3 region has 12 residues. The ends were cut back, 7 bases at V and 5 bases at J, with 14 bases in the middle. CDR1 is SQVTM and CDR2 is ANQGSEA in the germline V gene. The CDR3 reads CSGGGQTETQYF. In DNA form, the CDR3 reads TGCAGCGGGGGAGGACAGACTGAGACCCAGTACTTC.

This chain connects TRBV28 to TRBJ1-1; D gene ambiguous. The CDR3 consists of 13 residues. Trimming removed 5 bases at V and 5 bases at J, with 12 bases between. Germline V lookup: CDR1 MDHEN, CDR2 SYDVKM. The CDR3: CASSEPRRTEAFF. CDR3 DNA sequence: TGTGCCAGCAGTGAACCCCGGCGGACTGAAGCTTTCTTT.

The chain has TRBV7-9 and TRBJ2-7; D is possibly TRBD1 (5 bases). The V end lost 4 bases, the J end lost 2 bases, and 15 bases lay between the germline ends. This CDR3 is 15 amino acids long. The V gene's germline CDR1 is SEHNR and CDR2 FQNEAQ (reference sequence). The chain's CDR3 is CASSSSGSATYEQYF. The CDR3 DNA reads TGTGCCAGCAGCTCCTCAGGGTCGGCTACCTACGAGCAGTACTTC.